Each of the 16 T cell receptor beta chains below was sequenced from the same sample in a study of cytomegalovirus exposure and HLA in healthy donors. The PCR ran on 60 Vbeta and 13 Jbeta primers. Only in-frame clones appear in the TCRdb table, and some are missing; sequencing was by immunoSEQ multiplex PCR. The sample yields some 110,000 clones, 81% seen once. Sequences were obtained from PBMCs. Receptor source: a woman aged 30 to 39 in good health and CMV-seronegative.

V usage is TRBV7-9 and J usage is TRBJ1-1; D is unresolved. V shed 0 bases and J shed 10 bases, with 18 bases lying between them. This CDR3 spans 15 amino acids. Germline loops: CDR1 SEHNR, CDR2 FQNEAQ (reference sequence). CDR3 in amino acids: CASSLAIPGTPGAFF. CDR3 bases: TGTGCCAGCAGCTTAGCGATTCCGGGAACTCCTGGAGCTTTCTTT.

The chain couples TRBV30 to TRBJ1-2; D might be TRBD1 (5 bases). The length of the CDR3 is 13 residues. Deletions cut 3 bases from V and 4 bases from J, with 12 bases between. From germline, CDR1 is GTSNPN and CDR2 SVGIG (reference sequence). The CDR3 sequence: CAWRAQVGYGYTF. The DNA for the CDR3 is TGTGCCTGGAGGGCACAGGTTGGCTATGGCTACACCTTC.

A few counts support this clone. The V and J genes are TRBV6-1 and TRBJ2-1, with 8 positions matching TRBD2. This CDR3 comprises 16 residues. Trimming took 2 bases from V and 5 from J; bases not matched to a gene: 8. Germline-derived CDR1 and CDR2 are MNHNS and SASEGT. This chain's CDR3 is CASSEIGTRSNNEQFF. The DNA of the CDR3 is TGTGCCAGCAGTGAAATCGGGACTAGAAGTAACAATGAGCAGTTCTTC.

This clone was recorded once. Written as DNA, the CDR3 is TGTGCCAGCAGCTTAGGGACTAGCGGGAGAGAGGCCGAGCAGTACTTC. Its translation is CASSLGTSGREAEQYF. This chain links TRBV7-2 with TRBJ2-7; 13 positions match TRBD2. Trimming cost V 1 base and J 6 bases; bases outside gene matches: 6. The CDR3 has 16 amino acids. Per the germline V gene, CDR1 is SGHTA and CDR2 is FQGNSA.

The chain uses TRBV6-5 and TRBJ1-3, with D maybe TRBD1 (6 bases). The CDR3 extends over 15 amino acids. V was pared by 0 bases and J by 4 bases, with 10 bases between. The germline V gene encodes CDR1 MNHEY and CDR2 SVGAGI. CDR3 DNA sequence: TGTGCCAGCAGTTACTCAAGGGGGTCCGGAAACACCATATATTTT. Translated, it gives CASSYSRGSGNTIYF.

This clone was detected only once. The chain carries TRBV11-2 and TRBJ2-3; a weak D match, TRBD1 (6 bases). The V gene lost 6 bases and the J gene lost 2 bases, with 15 bases spanning the gap. The CDR3 consists of 15 residues. The germline CDR1 and CDR2 sequences are SGHAT and FQNNGV. The CDR3 reads CASSLTYRATDTQYF. The CDR3 coding sequence is TGTGCCAGCAGTTTAACCTACAGGGCCACAGATACGCAGTATTTT.

In regard to this clone: This CDR3 is also generated by other DNA sequences in the sample. This rearrangement joins TRBV19 to TRBJ2-5; tentatively, D is TRBD2 (6 bases). The V end was cut by 3 bases, the J end by 4 bases, with 12 bases between. Germline V lookup: CDR1 LNHDA, CDR2 SQIVND (reference sequence). CDR3 length equals 14 residues. CDR3 amino acids: CASSMGQGGETQYF. The CDR3 nucleotides are TGTGCCAGTAGTATGGGGCAGGGAGGAGAGACCCAGTACTTC. Together with reference TRBV19 and TRBJ2-5, the CDR3 gives the full variable domain: DGGITQSPKYLFRKEGQNVTLSCEQNLNHDAMYWYRQDPGQGLRLIYYSQIVNDFQKGDIAEGYSVSREKKESFPLTVTSAQKNPTAFYLCASSMGQGGETQYFGPGTRLLVL.

The chain carries TRBV30 and TRBJ2-3; TRBD1 matches 7 bases. The CDR3 runs to 14 residues. The germline V gene encodes CDR1 GTSNPN and CDR2 SVGIG (reference sequence). V was clipped by 3 bases and J by 6 bases; unmatched bases: 9. DNA of the CDR3: TGTGCCTGGAGCGCCAGGGGGTATGGGGATACGCAGTATTTT. This codes for CAWSARGYGDTQYF.

V is TRBV2 and J is TRBJ2-3; 9 bases align to TRBD1. Germline V lookup: CDR1 SNHLY, CDR2 FYNNEI. The CDR3 loop spans 14 amino acids. V was clipped by 8 bases and J by 1 base; unmatched bases: 4. CDR3 coding DNA: TGTGCCAGCCACCGGGACAGGGGCACAGATACGCAGTATTTT. Translation gives CASHRDRGTDTQYF.

This clone was counted only a few times. The chain uses TRBV6-1 and TRBJ2-2; 10 bases are a match to TRBD2. V lost 10 bases to trimming and J lost 5 bases; unmatched junction nucleotides: 10. Germline V CDR1 and CDR2: MNHNS, SASEGT. The CDR3 has 15 residues. The CDR3 sequence is CATKASGRWTGELFF. CDR3 DNA: TGTGCCACTAAAGCTAGCGGGAGATGGACCGGGGAGCTGTTTTTT.

This chain links TRBV14 with TRBJ2-3, with a tentative D call TRBD2 (6 bases). This CDR3 is built from 15 residues. Trimming left V 4 bases short and J 4 bases short, with 15 bases between. The germline V gene encodes CDR1 SGHDN and CDR2 FVKESK. CDR3 sequence reads: CASSPGLARSDTQYF. In DNA, the CDR3 is TGTGCCAGCAGCCCCGGCCTAGCGAGGTCAGATACGCAGTATTTT.

The chain has TRBV5-1 and TRBJ2-5; 12 nucleotides align to TRBD2. The end of the DNA fits TRBJ2-7 better, so the J call may be wrong. Germline loops: CDR1 SGHRS, CDR2 YFSETQ. This CDR3 is 15 amino acids long. CDR3 bases: TGCGCCAGCAGCAATTGGGGACTAGCGGGCGACGAGCAGTACTTC. It is translated as CASSNWGLAGDEQYF.

The V gene is TRBV19, the J gene TRBJ2-5, with TRBD2 identical over 9 bases. V lost 1 base to trimming and J lost 5 bases; unmatched junction nucleotides: 5. Germline assignment: CDR1 LNHDA and CDR2 SQIVND (reference sequence). This CDR3 is built from 15 residues. The DNA for the CDR3 is TGTGCCAGTAGTATAGGGGGACTAGCCGGCGAGACCCAGTACTTC. It encodes CASSIGGLAGETQYF. Full variable domain (missing parts from reference TRBV19 and TRBJ2-5): DGGITQSPKYLFRKEGQNVTLSCEQNLNHDAMYWYRQDPGQGLRLIYYSQIVNDFQKGDIAEGYSVSREKKESFPLTVTSAQKNPTAFYLCASSIGGLAGETQYFGPGTRLLVL.

This clone has a handful of counts. This chain links TRBV4-1 with TRBJ1-1, with D possibly being TRBD1 (5 bases). This CDR3 is built from 16 residues. Trimming stripped 0 bases from V and 1 base from J, with 12 bases between. Germline CDR1 reads MGHRA; CDR2 reads YSYEKL. The CDR3 nucleotides read TGCGCCAGCAGCCAAGATCGGTCAGGGTCGAACACTGAAGCTTTCTTT. Its protein product is CASSQDRSGSNTEAFF.

This clone was seen more than once but under ten times. This chain links TRBV10-1 with TRBJ2-3, with 10 bases matching TRBD2. J was trimmed by 1 base and V by 3 bases; bases with no gene match: 4. The CDR3 contains 16 residues. Per germline, CDR1 WNHNN and CDR2 SYGVQD (reference sequence). The CDR3 coding sequence is TGCGCCAGCAGTGAATCCACTAGCGGGGGCACAGATACGCAGTATTTT. Its protein is CASSESTSGGTDTQYF.

V usage is TRBV7-2 and J usage is TRBJ2-1; a possible D gene is TRBD2 (6 bases). V gave up 1 base and J gave up 5 bases, with 18 bases separating them. CDR1 is SGHTA and CDR2 is FQGNSA in the germline V gene. This CDR3 spans 17 amino acids. The CDR3, as DNA: TGTGCCAGCAGCTTAGGGCGGGACTTGCCCCCAGACAATGAGCAGTTCTTC. This translates into CASSLGRDLPPDNEQFF.